The present T cell receptor (beta chain) was sequenced within a study of blood T cell repertoires in COVID-19. Clinical history as reported by participants underpinned cohort assignment. V gave up 4 bases and J gave up 0 bases, with 14 bases separating them. The CDR3 runs 16 residues. CDR1 is SGHKS, CDR2 YYEKEE, per germline (reference sequence). Data came from immunoSEQ multiplex PCR; TCRdb stores just in-frame clones and leaves some out. The sample holds about 370,000 clones, 85% to 90% seen once. This chain uses TRBV5-5 with TRBJ1-5, with no clear D. This TCR was recovered from a man in his late teens or twenties who had recovered from COVID-19. The sequenced sample was PBMCs or T cells enriched from blood (not recorded which). The CDR3 region has the DNA TGTGCCAGCAGCGAGAGGTCAGTTTATAGCAATCAGCCCCAGCATTTT. Protein sequence: CASSERSVYSNQPQHF. The full variable domain, completed using reference TRBV5-5 and TRBJ1-5, is DAGVTQSPTHLIKTRGQQVTLRCSPISGHKSVSWYQQVLGQGPQFIFQYYEKEERGRGNFPDRFSARQFPNYSSELNVNALLLGDSALYLCASSERSVYSNQPQHFGDGTRLSIL.